This passage covers 13 T cell receptor beta chains from one sample sequenced in a study of blood T cell repertoires in COVID-19. The protocol was immunoSEQ multiplex PCR, while the TCRdb copy is restricted to in-frame clones and leaves out a portion. The data show approximately 67,000 clones, with around 86% seen just once and 8.3% held by the top ten. Specimen: peripheral blood. The receptors come from a man between 50 and 59 years old with active COVID-19.

This chain connects TRBV30 to TRBJ1-5, with D unresolved. Germline V lookup: CDR1 GTSNPN, CDR2 SVGIG (reference sequence). V was pared by 1 base and J by 2 bases, with 6 bases between. CDR3 length: 13 residues. The CDR3 protein is CAWSGEGNQPQHF. The CDR3 nucleotides are TGTGCCTGGAGTGGAGAGGGCAATCAGCCCCAGCATTTT.

This clone turned up a few times. The chain has TRBV9 and TRBJ2-5; D may be TRBD1 (6 bases). V shed 6 bases and J shed 2 bases, with 17 bases lying between them. CDR1 and CDR2 from the germline V gene are SGDLS and YYNGEE. The CDR3 runs 15 residues. The CDR3 sequence is CASTLQGTTQETQYF. The CDR3 DNA reads as TGTGCCAGCACCCTACAGGGTACGACACAAGAGACCCAGTACTTC.

The chain has TRBV7-2 and TRBJ2-1; TRBD2 aligns across 12 bases. CDR1 and CDR2 from the germline V gene are SGHTA and FQGNSA. The CDR3 runs 14 residues. After removal of 5 bases from V and 9 bases from J, the junction contained 5 bases not matched to a gene. CDR3: CASSPLAGGSEQFF. CDR3 in DNA: TGTGCCAGCAGCCCACTAGCGGGGGGAAGTGAGCAGTTCTTC.

This clone was counted between two and nine times. This chain joins TRBV28 and TRBJ1-5, with TRBD1 matching over 7 bases. Germline lookup yields CDR1 MDHEN and CDR2 SYDVKM. Trimming removed 5 bases from V and 2 bases from J; junction bases left unmatched: 6. The CDR3 spans 15 residues. CDR3 residues: CASSRGGTGNQPQHF. The CDR3 DNA follows: TGTGCCAGCAGTCGAGGGGGCACGGGCAATCAGCCCCAGCATTTT. The entire variable domain, with the rest obtained from reference TRBV28 and TRBJ1-5, is as follows: DVKVTQSSRYLVKRTGEKVFLECVQDMDHENMFWYRQDPGLGLRLIYFSYDVKMKEKGDIPEGYSVSREKKERFSLILESASTNQTSMYLCASSRGGTGNQPQHFGDGTRLSIL.

The rearrangement links TRBV6-1 to TRBJ2-1, with a weak D call TRBD1 (6 bases). Trimming left V 1 base short and J 9 bases short, with 16 bases between. CDR3 size: 15 residues. Per the germline V gene, CDR1 is MNHNS and CDR2 is SASEGT. The DNA for the CDR3 is TGTGCCAGCAGTGAAGGTTTGAGGGGGAGTGGTGAGCAGTTCTTC. Encoded protein: CASSEGLRGSGEQFF.

The chain is built from TRBV27 and TRBJ2-7; the D gene is possibly TRBD2 (6 bases). This CDR3 region has 13 residues. Germline CDR1 and CDR2: MNHEY and SMNVEV (reference sequence). The V end lost 3 bases, the J end lost 3 bases, and 9 bases lay between the germline ends. The DNA for the CDR3 is TGTGCCAGCAGTTTCGGGGGAGGCTACGAGCAGTACTTC. Translated, it gives CASSFGGGYEQYF.

This chain joins TRBV18 and TRBJ2-3; D might be TRBD1 (5 bases). The CDR3 covers 14 residues. Per the germline V gene, CDR1 is KGHSH and CDR2 is LQKENI. With 8 bases removed from V and 3 bases from J, the gap between germline ends came to 15 bases. As DNA, the CDR3 is TGTGCCAGCCGAGAACAGGACGGAACAGATACGCAGTATTTT. Translated, it gives CASREQDGTDTQYF. The full variable domain, with the rest looked up from reference TRBV18 and TRBJ2-3, is NAGVMQNPRHLVRRRGQEARLRCSPMKGHSHVYWYRQLPEEGLKFMVYLQKENIIDESGMPKERFSAEFPKEGPSILRIQQVVRGDSAAYFCASREQDGTDTQYFGPGTRLTVL.

This clone occurred once. The V and J genes are TRBV28 and TRBJ1-6; 7 positions agree with TRBD1. The CDR3 sequence is 15 residues long. Trimming at V came to 6 bases and at J to 8 bases, leaving 10 bases not matched to a gene. CDR1 MDHEN and CDR2 SYDVKM come from the germline V gene. As DNA, the CDR3 is TGTGCCAGCAGACTACCGGGACAGTCAGATTCACCCCTCCACTTT. Amino acid sequence: CASRLPGQSDSPLHF.

The chain employs TRBV30 and TRBJ2-5; 7 nucleotides agree with TRBD1. Trimming cost V 5 bases and J 5 bases; bases outside gene matches: 5. The CDR3 is 12 residues long. The germline V gene encodes CDR1 GTSNPN and CDR2 SVGIG (reference sequence). This chain's CDR3 is CAWFVRGETQYF. The CDR3 bases are TGTGCCTGGTTCGTCAGGGGGGAGACCCAGTACTTC.

This clone has a single count. The V and J genes are TRBV4-2 and TRBJ1-5, with D uncertain. This CDR3 is 15 amino acids long. V shed 0 bases and J shed 7 bases, with 13 bases lying between them. Germline CDR1 is LGHNA and CDR2 is YNFKEQ. The CDR3 DNA is TGTGCCAGCAGCCAAGATGGTGAAGGAGCCCAGCCCCAGCATTTT. Encoded protein: CASSQDGEGAQPQHF.

The rearrangement links TRBV6-6 to TRBJ2-7; 11 bases map to TRBD2. The CDR3 sequence is 13 residues long. CDR1 is MNHNY and CDR2 is SVGAGI in the germline V gene (reference sequence). V was clipped by 8 bases and J by 1 base; unmatched bases: 1. CDR3 sequence (DNA): TGTGCCAGCTCTAGCGGGGGGTCCTACGAGCAGTACTTC. Its protein is CASSSGGSYEQYF.

In its sample, this clone was seen once. The chain joins TRBV9 to TRBJ2-2, with 7 bases that match TRBD1. Germline V gene data show CDR1 as SGDLS and CDR2 as YYNGEE. This CDR3 region has 15 residues. Trimming cost V 5 bases and J 2 bases; bases outside gene matches: 6. This chain's CDR3 is CASRWGTANTGELFF. In DNA form, the CDR3 reads TGTGCCAGCAGGTGGGGGACAGCTAACACCGGGGAGCTGTTTTTT.

This chain connects TRBV27 to TRBJ2-1; 9 positions agree with TRBD1. The CDR3 sequence is 19 residues long. Germline V lookup: CDR1 MNHEY, CDR2 SMNVEV (reference sequence). Trimming cost V 4 bases and J 1 base; bases outside gene matches: 14. As DNA, the CDR3 is TGTGCCAGCAGTTCCAACCGGGACAGGGTCCTGAGGTCCTACAATGAGCAGTTCTTC. The encoded protein is CASSSNRDRVLRSYNEQFF.